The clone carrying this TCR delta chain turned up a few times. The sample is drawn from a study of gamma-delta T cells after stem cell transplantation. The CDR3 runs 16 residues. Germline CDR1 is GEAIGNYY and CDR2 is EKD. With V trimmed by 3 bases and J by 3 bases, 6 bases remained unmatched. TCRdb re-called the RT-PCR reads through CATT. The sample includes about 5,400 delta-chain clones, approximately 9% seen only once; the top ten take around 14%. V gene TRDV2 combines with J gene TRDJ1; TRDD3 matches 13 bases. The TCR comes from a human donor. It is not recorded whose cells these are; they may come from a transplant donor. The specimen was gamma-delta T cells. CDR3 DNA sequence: TGTGCCTGTGACCTACTGGGGGATACGCTCCCCGATAAACTCATCTTT. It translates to CACDLLGDTLPDKLIF.